The present T cell receptor (beta chain) was sequenced within a study of Ad26.COV2.S vaccination and SARS-CoV-2 variants. As for the study in general: Sample donor was a member of the COV1001 Ad26.COV2.S trial arm. Participants got Ad26.COV2.S intramuscularly, once or twice 56 days apart. Findings and caveats of the study: Analytic work on TCR breadth and depth might have understated the full extent of total T cell responses. Vaccinees reportedly had broad spike-specific CD8+ and CD4+ T cell responses.

Concerning this clone itself: Its antigen is not known.

This CDR3 is 12 amino acids long. Trimming stripped 3 bases from V and 8 bases from J, with 10 bases between. Measured with immunoSEQ multiplex PCR; TCRdb has only the in-frame clones, and not every one. The profile shows roughly 700,000 clones, roughly 90% of them singletons. Treatment reported: around 19 received Ad26.COV2.S at low or high dose, single or two shots; about five received placebo; per-sample allocation not given. It was on day 63 after the first vaccine or placebo injection that samples were taken. V and J are TRBV12-3 or TRBV12-4 and TRBJ1-2; no definite D call. The specimen was peripheral blood, collected in a trial of Ad26.COV2.S vaccine versus placebo. This receptor was obtained from a person between 18 and 59 years old who received the Ad26.COV2.S COVID-19 vaccine or a placebo. The CDR3 DNA sequence: TGTGCCAGCAGTTTGTCGCCCTTCGGCTACACCTTC. This encodes CASSLSPFGYTF.